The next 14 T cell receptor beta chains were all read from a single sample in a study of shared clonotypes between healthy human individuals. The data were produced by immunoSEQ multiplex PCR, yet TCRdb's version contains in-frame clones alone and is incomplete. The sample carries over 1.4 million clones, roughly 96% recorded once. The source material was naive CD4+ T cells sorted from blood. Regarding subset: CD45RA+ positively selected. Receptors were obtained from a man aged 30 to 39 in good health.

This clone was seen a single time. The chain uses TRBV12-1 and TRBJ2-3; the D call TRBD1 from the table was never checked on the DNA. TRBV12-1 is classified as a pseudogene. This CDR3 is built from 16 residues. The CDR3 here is CASSPYRTPIVVTQYF. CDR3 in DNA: TGTGCCAGCAGCCCTTACCGGACACCCATCGTGGTTACGCAGTATTTT.

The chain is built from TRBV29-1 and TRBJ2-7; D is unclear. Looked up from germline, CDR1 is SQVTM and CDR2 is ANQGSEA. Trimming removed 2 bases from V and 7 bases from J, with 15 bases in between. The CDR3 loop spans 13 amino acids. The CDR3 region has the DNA TGCAGCGTTGAATCCAGGTCCCTCGGAGAGCAGTACTTC. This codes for CSVESRSLGEQYF.

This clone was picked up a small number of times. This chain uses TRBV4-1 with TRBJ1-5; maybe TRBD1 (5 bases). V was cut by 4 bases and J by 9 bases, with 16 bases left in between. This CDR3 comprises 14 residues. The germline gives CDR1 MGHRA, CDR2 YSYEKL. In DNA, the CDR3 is TGCGCCAGCAGCCCCGAACAGGTCACGGGGCCCCAGCATTTT. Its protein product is CASSPEQVTGPQHF.

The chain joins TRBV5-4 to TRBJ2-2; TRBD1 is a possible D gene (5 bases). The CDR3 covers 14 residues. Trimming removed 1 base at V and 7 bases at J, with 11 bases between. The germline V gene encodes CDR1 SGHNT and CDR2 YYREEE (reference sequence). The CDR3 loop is CASSLYQGSGELFF. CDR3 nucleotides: TGTGCCAGCAGCTTGTACCAGGGAAGCGGGGAGCTGTTTTTT. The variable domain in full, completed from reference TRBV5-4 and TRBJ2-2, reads ETGVTQSPTHLIKTRGQQVTLRCSSQSGHNTVSWYQQALGQGPQFIFQYYREEENGRGNFPPRFSGLQFPNYSSELNVNALELDDSALYLCASSLYQGSGELFFGEGSRLTVL.

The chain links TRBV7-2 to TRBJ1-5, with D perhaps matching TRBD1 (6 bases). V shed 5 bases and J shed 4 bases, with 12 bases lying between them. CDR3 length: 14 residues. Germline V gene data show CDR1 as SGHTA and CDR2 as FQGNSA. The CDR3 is CASSIGTHNQPQHF. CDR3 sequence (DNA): TGTGCCAGCAGCATCGGGACACATAATCAGCCCCAGCATTTT. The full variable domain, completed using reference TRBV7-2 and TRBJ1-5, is GAGVSQSPSNKVTEKGKDVELRCDPISGHTALYWYRQSLGQGLEFLIYFQGNSAPDKSGLPSDRFSAERTGGSVSTLTIQRTQQEDSAVYLCASSIGTHNQPQHFGDGTRLSIL.

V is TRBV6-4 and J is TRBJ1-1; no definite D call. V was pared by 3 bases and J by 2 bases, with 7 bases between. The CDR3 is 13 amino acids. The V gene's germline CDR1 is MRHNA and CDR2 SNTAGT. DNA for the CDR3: TGTGCCAGCAGTGATCACGTTAACACTGAAGCTTTCTTT. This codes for CASSDHVNTEAFF.

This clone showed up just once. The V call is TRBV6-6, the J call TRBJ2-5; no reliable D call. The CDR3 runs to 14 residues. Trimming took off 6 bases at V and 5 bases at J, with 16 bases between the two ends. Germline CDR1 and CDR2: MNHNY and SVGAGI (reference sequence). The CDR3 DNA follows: TGTGCCAGCAGCATCCGGACCTCGACGGAGACCCAGTACTTC. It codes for CASSIRTSTETQYF.

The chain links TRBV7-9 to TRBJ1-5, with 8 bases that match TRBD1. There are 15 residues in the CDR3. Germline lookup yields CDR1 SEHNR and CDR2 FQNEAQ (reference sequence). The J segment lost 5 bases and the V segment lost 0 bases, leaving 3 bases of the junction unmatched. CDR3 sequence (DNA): TGTGCCAGCAGCTTAGCAGGACAGGGCCATCAGCCCCAGCATTTT. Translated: CASSLAGQGHQPQHF.

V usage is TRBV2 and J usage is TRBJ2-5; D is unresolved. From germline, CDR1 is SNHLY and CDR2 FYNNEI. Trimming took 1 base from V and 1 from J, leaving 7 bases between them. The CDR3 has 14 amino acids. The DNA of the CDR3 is TGTGCCAGCAGTGAAGACGGCAGCCAAGAGACCCAGTACTTC. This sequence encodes CASSEDGSQETQYF. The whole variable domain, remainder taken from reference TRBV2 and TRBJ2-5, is EPEVTQTPSHQVTQMGQEVILRCVPISNHLYFYWYRQILGQKVEFLVSFYNNEISEKSEIFDDQFSVERPDGSNFTLKIRSTKLEDSAMYFCASSEDGSQETQYFGPGTRLLVL.

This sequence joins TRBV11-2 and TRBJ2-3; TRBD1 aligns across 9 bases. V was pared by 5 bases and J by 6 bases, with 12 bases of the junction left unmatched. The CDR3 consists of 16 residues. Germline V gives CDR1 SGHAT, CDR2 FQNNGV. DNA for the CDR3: TGTGCCAGCAGCGCAGCGCTACAGGGGGCGCGGGATACGCAGTATTTT. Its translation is CASSAALQGARDTQYF.

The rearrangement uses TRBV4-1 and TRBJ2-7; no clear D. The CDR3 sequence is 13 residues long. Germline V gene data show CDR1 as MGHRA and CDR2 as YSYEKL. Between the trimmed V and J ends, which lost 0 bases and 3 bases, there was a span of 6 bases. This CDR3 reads CASSQDVYYEQYF. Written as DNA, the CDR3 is TGCGCCAGCAGCCAAGATGTCTACTACGAGCAGTACTTC.

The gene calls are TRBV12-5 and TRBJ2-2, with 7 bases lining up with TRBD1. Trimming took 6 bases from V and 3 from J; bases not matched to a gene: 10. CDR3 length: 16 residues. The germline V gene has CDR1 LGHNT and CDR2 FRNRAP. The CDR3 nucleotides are TGTGCTAGTGGGTTACGAGACAGGGCTGACACCGGGGAGCTGTTTTTT. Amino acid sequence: CASGLRDRADTGELFF.

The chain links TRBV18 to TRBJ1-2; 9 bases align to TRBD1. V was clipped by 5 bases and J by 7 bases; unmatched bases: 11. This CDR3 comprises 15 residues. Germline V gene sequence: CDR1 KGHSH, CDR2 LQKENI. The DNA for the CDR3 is TGTGCCAGCTCAGCTACCGGGACAGGGAGAACTGGCTACACCTTC. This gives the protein CASSATGTGRTGYTF.

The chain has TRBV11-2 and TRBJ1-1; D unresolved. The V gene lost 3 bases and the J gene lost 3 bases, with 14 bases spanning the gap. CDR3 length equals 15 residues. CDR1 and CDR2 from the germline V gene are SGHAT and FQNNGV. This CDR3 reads CASSFLFRGDTEAFF. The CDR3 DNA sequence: TGTGCCAGCAGCTTTCTTTTTCGGGGAGACACTGAAGCTTTCTTT.